The 18 T cell receptor beta chains below come from one sample, sequenced in a study of CD8+CD57+ T cells in acquired aplastic anemia. Genomic DNA templated the TCR beta VDJ and CDR3 profiling. TCRdb reprocessed the reads with MiXCR, giving one entry per CDR3 protein. The sample yields about 250,000 distinct CDR3 sequences, approximately 50% seen once. All patients picked for sequencing had shown, by flow cytometry, an expansion of CD8+CD57+ cells. What was sequenced was sorted CD4+, CD8+, or CD8+CD57+ T cells (not recorded which) from PBMCs. These receptors all come from a human donor with aplastic anemia.

This clonotype was observed many times. V usage is TRBV7-3 and J usage is TRBJ2-7; tentative D call: TRBD1 (5 bases). V lost 4 bases, J lost 2 bases, and 18 bases lay in between. There are 16 residues in the CDR3. Germline V gene data show CDR1 as SGHTA and CDR2 as FQGTGA. DNA of the CDR3: TGTGCCAGCAGCTCCCAAGTAAGGGGATTGCCCTACGAGCAGTACTTC. It encodes CASSSQVRGLPYEQYF.

This clonotype was counted between two and nine times. The chain combines TRBV6-2 or TRBV6-3 with TRBJ2-7; D call uncertain. In germline, CDR1 is MNHEY, CDR2 SVGEGT. The V and J ends lost 2 bases and 9 bases respectively, with 5 bases between them. This CDR3 comprises 10 residues. The CDR3 region is CASSYDVQYF. The CDR3 DNA follows: TGTGCCAGCAGTTACGATGTGCAGTACTTC.

As regards this clonotype: This may stem from a read error, because a much larger clone lies one nucleotide away. The genes are TRBV7-6 and TRBJ2-7, with 11 bases aligning to TRBD2. This CDR3 has 18 residues. Trimming cost V 7 bases and J 4 bases; bases outside gene matches: 18. Germline values: CDR1 SGHVS, CDR2 FNYEAQ. The CDR3 DNA is TGTGCCAGCACCTCCAGATTAAAACTAGCGGGAGATCCGTACGAGCAGTACTTC. Amino acid sequence: CASTSRLKLAGDPYEQYF.

In this sample, this clonotype turned up many times. This sequence joins TRBV4-1 and TRBJ1-1; 8 positions match TRBD1. V gave up 1 base and J gave up 5 bases; unmatched junction bases: 6. The germline V gene has CDR1 MGHRA and CDR2 YSYEKL. The CDR3 is made up of 15 amino acids. CDR3 bases: TGCGCCAGCAGCCAAGTTTTACAGGGGGAGACTGAAGCTTTCTTT. Its translation: CASSQVLQGETEAFF.

The chain employs TRBV20-1 and TRBJ1-2; 11 nucleotides match TRBD1. The CDR3 runs 14 residues. Germline V gene sequence: CDR1 DFQATT, CDR2 SNEGSKA (reference sequence). J was trimmed by 8 bases and V by 6 bases; bases with no gene match: 11. The chain's CDR3 is CSAVGQGAPWGYTF. CDR3 DNA: TGCAGTGCCGTCGGACAGGGGGCCCCCTGGGGCTACACCTTC.

This clonotype was recorded many times. The chain links TRBV11-2 to TRBJ2-5; 8 nucleotides align to TRBD1. Germline CDR1 is SGHAT and CDR2 is FQNNGV. The CDR3 is 13 residues long. V trimming: 7 bases; J trimming: 4 bases; junction bases outside the gene matches: 5. The CDR3 DNA reads TGTGCCAGCACCAGGACAGGGAGAGAGACCCAGTACTTC. Encoded protein: CASTRTGRETQYF.

This clonotype was seen many times. V gene TRBV20-1 combines with J gene TRBJ2-7, with D possibly TRBD2 on 5 matching bases. From germline, CDR1 is DFQATT and CDR2 SNEGSKA (reference sequence). The germline V and J ends were trimmed by 4 bases and 3 bases, with 25 bases remaining between them. This CDR3 is built from 17 residues. The CDR3 loop reads CSAINQNSAELIYEQYF. The CDR3 bases are TGCAGTGCTATAAATCAAAATTCAGCGGAACTAATCTACGAGCAGTACTTC.

The CDR3 loop reads CASSEGAGANEKLFF. For the CDR3, the DNA is TGTGCCAGCAGCGAGGGGGCAGGGGCTAATGAAAAACTGTTTTTT. This chain joins TRBV7-9 and TRBJ1-4, with 7 bases aligning to TRBD1. The CDR3 is 15 residues long. V dropped 5 bases and J dropped 3; count of bases not matched to a gene: 6. Germline loops: CDR1 SEHNR, CDR2 FQNEAQ (reference sequence).

The chain recombines TRBV20-1 with TRBJ2-6; weak D call: TRBD2 (7 bases). The V gene lost 4 bases and the J gene lost 4 bases, with 11 bases spanning the gap. The CDR3 contains 14 residues. Germline V CDR1 and CDR2: DFQATT, SNEGSKA (reference sequence). For the CDR3, the DNA is TGCAGTGCTACGGGGGGCGTAGGGGCCAACGTCCTGACTTTC. Protein sequence: CSATGGVGANVLTF.

This clonotype came up many times. The rearrangement links TRBV6-5 to TRBJ1-1; the D is unclear. Germline CDR1 reads MNHEY; CDR2 reads SVGAGI. Trimming stripped 6 bases from V and 7 bases from J, with 12 bases between. This CDR3 is built from 12 residues. In DNA, the CDR3 is TGTGCCAGCAGCCCCGGAGGTGTTGAAGCTTTCTTT. Amino acid sequence: CASSPGGVEAFF.

V is TRBV28 and J is TRBJ1-2; D is possibly TRBD1 (5 bases). V dropped 2 bases and J dropped 2 bases, with 9 bases sitting between them. Germline CDR1 is MDHEN and CDR2 is SYDVKM. The CDR3 is made up of 14 amino acids. CDR3 DNA sequence: TGTGCCAGCAGTTTACTAGGGGAAAACTATGGCTACACCTTC. Amino acid sequence: CASSLLGENYGYTF.

On this clonotype: The junction does not match germline at one end; this may be a read error. This chain connects TRBV7-7 to TRBJ1-2; the match to TRBD1 covers 7 bases. CDR1 SSHAT and CDR2 FNYEAQ come from the germline V gene (reference sequence). This CDR3 is built from 19 residues. CDR3 DNA: TGTGCTAGCAGCTTAAGCCCCATGGCAGGGGGGAAAACGAACTATGGCTACACCTTC. Protein: CASSLSPMAGGKTNYGYTF.

The genes are TRBV19 and TRBJ1-2, with a weak D call TRBD1 (5 bases). CDR3 length equals 12 residues. In germline, CDR1 is LNHDA, CDR2 SQIVND (reference sequence). Trimming left V 7 bases short and J 2 bases short, with 8 bases between. The CDR3 here is CASTNRNYGYTF. CDR3 bases: TGTGCCAGTACAAACAGGAACTATGGCTACACCTTC.

The J gene is TRBJ2-7, the V gene TRBV19; tentatively, D is TRBD2 (6 bases). This CDR3 spans 14 amino acids. Germline CDR1 LNHDA, CDR2 SQIVND (reference sequence). V was clipped by 3 bases and J by 5 bases, with 14 bases between them. The CDR3 sequence is CASSMGRGGDEQYF. CDR3 bases: TGTGCCAGTAGTATGGGGCGGGGCGGGGACGAGCAGTACTTC.

CDR3 coding DNA: TGTGCCAGCAGTCAATATACGAGCAATCAGCCCCAGCATTTT. As protein: CASSQYTSNQPQHF. The chain is built from TRBV2 and TRBJ1-5, with D unclear. CDR1 is SNHLY and CDR2 is FYNNEI in the germline V gene. The CDR3 consists of 14 residues. V lost 5 bases, J lost 1 base, and 9 bases lay in between.

The chain recombines TRBV19 with TRBJ2-7; 11 nucleotides align to TRBD2. V lost 7 bases, J lost 5 bases, and 4 bases stayed unmatched. Per the germline V gene, CDR1 is LNHDA and CDR2 is SQIVND (reference sequence). The CDR3 contains 13 residues. The CDR3 DNA sequence: TGTGCCAGTACGAGACTAGCGGGGAACGAGCAGTACGTC. Translating it yields CASTRLAGNEQYV.

This clonotype appeared many times. The chain recombines TRBV10-2 with TRBJ1-6; no clear D. Germline V gene lookup returns CDR1 WSHSY and CDR2 SAAADI. The CDR3 consists of 11 residues. The ends were cut back, 6 bases at V and 7 bases at J, with 4 bases in the middle. CDR3 bases: TGCGCCAGCAGCCCCAATTCACCCCTCCACTTT. It encodes CASSPNSPLHF.

This clonotype was seen only a few times. The CDR3 coding sequence is TGTGCCAGCAGCCAAGGCTCAGAGGTATCACCCCTCCACTTT. Translation: CASSQGSEVSPLHF. The chain employs TRBV3-1 and TRBJ1-6; D gene ambiguous. Trimming pared 1 base from V and 10 bases from J, leaving 11 bases between. The length of the CDR3 is 14 residues. Germline CDR1 and CDR2: LGHDT and YNNKEL (reference sequence).